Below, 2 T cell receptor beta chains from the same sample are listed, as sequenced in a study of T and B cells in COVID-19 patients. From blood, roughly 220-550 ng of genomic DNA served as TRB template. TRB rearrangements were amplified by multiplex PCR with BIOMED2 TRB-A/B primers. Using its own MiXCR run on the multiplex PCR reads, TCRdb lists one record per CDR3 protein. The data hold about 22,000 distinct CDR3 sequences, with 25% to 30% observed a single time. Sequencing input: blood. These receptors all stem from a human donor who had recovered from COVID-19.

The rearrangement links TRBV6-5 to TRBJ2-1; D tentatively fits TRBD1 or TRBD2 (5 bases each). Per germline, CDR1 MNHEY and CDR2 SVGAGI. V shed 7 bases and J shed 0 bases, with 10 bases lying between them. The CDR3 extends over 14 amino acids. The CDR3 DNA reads TGTGCCAGCATCGAGGGGAGCTCCTACAATGAGCAGTTCTTC. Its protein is CASIEGSSYNEQFF.

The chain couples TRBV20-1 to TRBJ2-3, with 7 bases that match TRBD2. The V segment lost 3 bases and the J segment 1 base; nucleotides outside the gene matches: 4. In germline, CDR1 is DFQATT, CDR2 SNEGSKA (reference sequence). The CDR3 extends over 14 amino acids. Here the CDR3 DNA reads TGCAGTGCTAGTGTTGGGGGGGGCACAGATACGCAGTATTTT. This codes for CSASVGGGTDTQYF.